This T cell receptor (beta chain) is drawn from a study of T cell repertoires in cytomegalovirus infection. A remark on this clonotype: The antigen remains unidentified.

Germline CDR1 and CDR2: LGHNA and YNFKEQ. V was trimmed by 2 bases and J by 6 bases, leaving 14 bases between them. This CDR3 region has 15 residues. Via MiXCR, TCRdb re-called the reads, giving one row per CDR3 protein. The table lists more than 300,000 distinct CDR3 sequences, roughly 34% of them singletons. The TCR was taken from a human donor in good health (CMV status not recorded). Some clones in this sample may be carry-over from other donors' samples. This rearrangement joins TRBV4-2 to TRBJ2-1; no clear D. This material consisted of cultured PBMCs, taken from culture after CMV antigen stimulation. CDR3 sequence (DNA): TGTGCCAGCAGCCAAATGGGTGACTCGCGCAATGAGCAGTTCTTC. This sequence encodes CASSQMGDSRNEQFF.